Listed below are T cell receptor beta chains from one sample, sequenced in a study of preoperative IRX-2 immunotherapy in early breast cancer. Method: immunoSEQ multiplex PCR; TCRdb's copy keeps in-frame clones and lacks some. The sample lists about 19,000 clones, around four fifths occurring once. Sequenced material: lymph node tissue, taken after IRX-2 immunotherapy. The receptors originated from a human donor with breast cancer. The CDR3 runs from the conserved cysteine through the conserved F or W. The order of the fields is CDR3 length, D gene, clone size, J gene, V gene, CDR3 DNA, CDR3 protein. D genes are given only for firm matches. The listing skips clone size in some rows; elsewhere it reads once, few, many or a size class.

16,NA,NA,TRBJ1-6,TRBV9,TGTGCCAGCAGCGGAGGGCCGGGAGGCTTGAATTCACCCCTCCACTTT,CASSGGPGGLNSPLHF
14,NA,few,TRBJ2-4,TRBV14,TGTGCCAGCAGCCAAGAGGTACAGGGAAACATTCAGTACTTC,CASSQEVQGNIQYF
13,NA,NA,TRBJ1-2,TRBV14,TGTGCCAGCAGCCAAGACCTTAACTATGGCTACACCTTC,CASSQDLNYGYTF
14,NA,NA,TRBJ1-2,TRBV28,TGTGCCAGCAGTTACCCCATCCCTAACTATGGCTACACCTTC,CASSYPIPNYGYTF
14,NA,NA,TRBJ1-3,TRBV5-1,TGCGCCAGCAGCGTAGATATCTCTGGAAACACCATATATTTT,CASSVDISGNTIYF
15,TRBD1,once,TRBJ1-4,TRBV5-1,TGCGCCAGCAGCCCTCAGGGACAGGGGGGTGAAAAACTGTTTTTT,CASSPQGQGGEKLFF
17,NA,NA,TRBJ1-3,TRBV15,TGTGCCACCAGCAGAGACGGTTCCGCCACCACTGGAAACACGCTATATTTT,CATSRDGSATTGNTLYF
13,NA,NA,TRBJ1-1,TRBV28,TGTGCCAGCAGTTCTGGAGCGAACACTGAAGCTTTCTTT,CASSSGANTEAFF
16,NA,once,TRBJ2-5,TRBV7-5,TGTGCCAGCAGCCCCCTGGCGGGGGCGAACCAAGAGACCCAGTACTTC,CASSPLAGANQETQYF
18,TRBD2,NA,TRBJ2-3,TRBV18,TGTGCCAGCTCATCGACTAGCGGGGGGCAATACGCACAGTATACGCAGTATTTT,CASSSTSGGQYAQYTQYF
16,TRBD2,NA,TRBJ2-3,TRBV19,TGTGCCAGTAGCCAAGGACTAGCGGGAGTATTTGATACGCAGTATTTT,CASSQGLAGVFDTQYF
14,NA,NA,TRBJ2-3,TRBV29-1,TGCAGCGTTGAAGATTGGGGCAGGGGAGATACGCAGTATTTT,CSVEDWGRGDTQYF
16,TRBD2,NA,TRBJ2-7,TRBV29-1,TGCAGCGTTGAGGCGGGCCTAGCGGGAGATGCCTACGAGCAGTACTTC,CSVEAGLAGDAYEQYF
13,NA,NA,TRBJ2-5,TRBV19,TGTGCCAGTAATAGGGGCTCCCAGGAGACCCAGTACTTC,CASNRGSQETQYF
14,TRBD1,NA,TRBJ1-5,TRBV19,TGTGCCACCTTAACAGGGGAGAGCAATCAGCCCCAGCATTTT,CATLTGESNQPQHF
16,NA,NA,TRBJ1-2,TRBV6-8,TGTGCCATCAGTGGGGGACACAGGTTGGCTAACTATGGCTACACCTTC,CAISGGHRLANYGYTF
14,NA,NA,TRBJ1-1,TRBV18,TGTGCCAGCTCACCTTTTTCTGATCGGACTGAAGCTTTCTTT,CASSPFSDRTEAFF
17,NA,once,TRBJ2-4,TRBV11-3,TGTGCCAGCAGCTTGGAGGGACAGCGTTTCCCTAGGGACATTCAGTACTTC,CASSLEGQRFPRDIQYF
15,NA,NA,TRBJ1-5,TRBV15,TGTGCCACCAGCAGAGATCGGGGGGCTTGGCAGCCCCAGCATTTT,CATSRDRGAWQPQHF
16,TRBD1,NA,TRBJ1-6,TRBV19,TGTGCCAGTAGTACCGACGGACAGGGGATTAGTTCACCCCTCCACTTT,CASSTDGQGISSPLHF
15,TRBD2,NA,TRBJ2-1,TRBV11-3,TGTGCCAGCAGCTCCAGACTAGCCGGGTTGAATGAGCAGTTCTTC,CASSSRLAGLNEQFF
16,TRBD2,NA,TRBJ2-2,TRBV5-1,TGCGCCAGCAGCCTGGCCTCGGGGGGGCCCTCCGGGGAGCTGTTTTTT,CASSLASGGPSGELFF
13,NA,NA,TRBJ2-7,TRBV28,TGTGCCAGCAGTTTGTCAGTTTCCTACGAGCAGTACTTC,CASSLSVSYEQYF
17,NA,NA,TRBJ1-2,TRBV23-1,TGCGCCAGCAGTTCCCCCCAACGACAGACGATAAACTATGGCTACACCTTC,CASSSPQRQTINYGYTF
13,NA,NA,TRBJ2-3,TRBV7-1,TGTGCCAGCAGCTCCAAGAACACAGATACGCAGTATTTT,CASSSKNTDTQYF
12,NA,NA,TRBJ1-3,TRBV18,TGTGCCAGCTCACCACCTGGAAACACCATATATTTT,CASSPPGNTIYF
16,NA,NA,TRBJ1-6,TRBV11-3,TGTGCCAGCAGTCCTACTGGGGGGCTGATTCGTTCACCCCTCCACTTT,CASSPTGGLIRSPLHF
13,NA,NA,TRBJ1-1,TRBV18,TGTGCCAGCTCCCAGGACAAAAACACTGAAGCTTTCTTT,CASSQDKNTEAFF
12,TRBD1,NA,TRBJ1-2,TRBV6-8,TGTGCCAGCAGTCCCGGACAGGGGGCTTTTACCTTC,CASSPGQGAFTF
14,TRBD1,NA,TRBJ1-5,TRBV19,TGTGCCAGTAGCACTACAGGGGGGCTACAGCCCCAGCATTTT,CASSTTGGLQPQHF
14,NA,once,TRBJ2-3,TRBV11-3,TGTGCCAGCAGCAGGGGGGGCTCGTCAGATACGCAGTATTTT,CASSRGGSSDTQYF
13,NA,NA,TRBJ2-3,TRBV12-5,TGTGCCCTAGGGGGGGGGAGCGGAGATACGCAGTATTTT,CALGGGSGDTQYF
13,NA,NA,TRBJ2-5,TRBV30,TGTGCCTGGAGTGAGGGCCTATCAGAGACCCAGTACTTC,CAWSEGLSETQYF
15,NA,NA,TRBJ1-6,TRBV18,TGTGCCAGCTCACCCCCACAGGGTCGAGGCTCACCCCTCCACTTT,CASSPPQGRGSPLHF
16,TRBD1,NA,TRBJ1-4,TRBV15,TGTGCCACCAGCAGCCTACCACAGGGGCCTAATGAAAAACTGTTTTTT,CATSSLPQGPNEKLFF
17,NA,NA,TRBJ2-6,TRBV19,TGTGCCAGCAGAGGGGGGGGCAGTAGCTCTGGGGCCAACGTCCTGACTTTC,CASRGGGSSSGANVLTF
16,TRBD2,NA,TRBJ2-7,TRBV18,TGTGCCAGCTCACCGAGTAGCGGGAGTAAGTTCTACGAGCAGTACTTC,CASSPSSGSKFYEQYF
15,TRBD1,NA,TRBJ1-1,TRBV5-1,TGCGCCAGCAGCTTTCTTGGGACAGGGAACACTGAAGCTTTCTTT,CASSFLGTGNTEAFF
15,TRBD1,NA,TRBJ2-7,TRBV28,TGTGCCAGCAGTTTACCGACAGGGTCGTCATCCGAGCAGTACTTC,CASSLPTGSSSEQYF